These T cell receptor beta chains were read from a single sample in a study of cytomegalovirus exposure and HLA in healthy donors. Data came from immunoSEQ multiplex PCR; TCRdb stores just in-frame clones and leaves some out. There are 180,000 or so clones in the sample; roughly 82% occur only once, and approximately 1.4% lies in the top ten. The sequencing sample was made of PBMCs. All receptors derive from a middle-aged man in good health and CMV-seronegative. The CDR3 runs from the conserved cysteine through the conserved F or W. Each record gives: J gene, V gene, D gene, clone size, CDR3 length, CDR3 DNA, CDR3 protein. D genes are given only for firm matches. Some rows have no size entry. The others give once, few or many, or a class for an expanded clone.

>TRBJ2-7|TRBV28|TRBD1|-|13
TGTGCCGGCCGACAGGGTGGGGCCTACGAGCAGTACTTC
CAGRQGGAYEQYF
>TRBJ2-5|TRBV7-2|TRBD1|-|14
TGTGCCAGCAGCTTAGCAGGGGGCAAACAGACCCAGTACTTC
CASSLAGGKQTQYF
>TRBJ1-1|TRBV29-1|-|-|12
TGCAGCGTCGGGTGGCCGAACACTGAAGCTTTCTTT
CSVGWPNTEAFF
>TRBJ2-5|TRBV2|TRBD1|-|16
TGTGCCAGCAGTGAGGGGTCGGGACAGCCCAAAGAGACCCAGTACTTC
CASSEGSGQPKETQYF
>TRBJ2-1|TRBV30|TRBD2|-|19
TGTGCCTGGAGCCCCAAAACTGAATTGGGACTACATCGTAACAATGAGCAGTTCTTC
CAWSPKTELGLHRNNEQFF
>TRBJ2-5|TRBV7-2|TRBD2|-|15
TGTGCCAGCAGCCCCGCTAGCGGGGCTCAAGAGACCCAGTACTTC
CASSPASGAQETQYF
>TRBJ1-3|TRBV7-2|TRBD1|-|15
TGTGCCAGCAGCACGCAGGGGGTTCGGGGAAACACCATATATTTT
CASSTQGVRGNTIYF
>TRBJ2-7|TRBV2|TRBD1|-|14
TGTGCCAGCAGTGATTGGACAGGGGTAAACGAGCAGTACTTC
CASSDWTGVNEQYF
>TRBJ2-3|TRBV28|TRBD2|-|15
TGTGCCAGCAGTCCGCGGACTAGCGGGAGGGAGGTGCAGTATTTT
CASSPRTSGREVQYF
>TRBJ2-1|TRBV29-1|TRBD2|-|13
TGCAGCGTCGTGGGACTAGCGGGCAATGAGCAGTTCTTC
CSVVGLAGNEQFF
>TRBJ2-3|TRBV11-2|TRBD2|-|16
TGTGCCAGCAGCTTTACTAGCGGGTCTAGCACAGATACGCAGTATTTT
CASSFTSGSSTDTQYF
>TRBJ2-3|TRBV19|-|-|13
TGTGCCAGTAGTATCACGGAGACAGATACGCAGTATTTT
CASSITETDTQYF
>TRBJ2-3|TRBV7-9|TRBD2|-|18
TGTGCCAGCAGCTTAGGGCTAGCGGGGCCCACTAGCACAGATACGCAGTATTTT
CASSLGLAGPTSTDTQYF
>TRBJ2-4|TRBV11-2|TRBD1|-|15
TGTGCCAGCAGCTTCCTCGGACAGGGCAAAAACATTCAGTACTTC
CASSFLGQGKNIQYF
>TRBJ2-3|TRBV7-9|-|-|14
TGTGCCAGCAGCGGCCGGGGTGGGACAGATACGCAGTATTTT
CASSGRGGTDTQYF
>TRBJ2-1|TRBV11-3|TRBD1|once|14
TGTGCCAGCTCGGCAGGGGGCTCCTACAATGAGCAGTTCTTC
CASSAGGSYNEQFF
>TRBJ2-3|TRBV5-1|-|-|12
TGCGCCAGCAGCTTGGTAGAAGATACGCAGTATTTT
CASSLVEDTQYF
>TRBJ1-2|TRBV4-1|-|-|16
TGCGCCAGCAGCCACTCCCCGGCACAGGTTGACTATGGCTACACCTTC
CASSHSPAQVDYGYTF
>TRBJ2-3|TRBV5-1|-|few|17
TGCGCCAGCAGGGGCTCTCAGGCGGGTAGAGGCACAGATACGCAGTATTTT
CASRGSQAGRGTDTQYF
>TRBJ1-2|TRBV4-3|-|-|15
TGCGCCAGCAGCCAAGTCAGGGGAACCCGGGGTGGCTACACCTTC
CASSQVRGTRGGYTF
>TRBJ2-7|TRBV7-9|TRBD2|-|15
TGTGCCAGCAGCTTACTGCGGGAGTTTTCCTACGAGCAGTACTTC
CASSLLREFSYEQYF
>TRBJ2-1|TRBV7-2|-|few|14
TGTGCCAGCAAGGTAGCGGAATCCTACAATGAGCAGTTCTTC
CASKVAESYNEQFF